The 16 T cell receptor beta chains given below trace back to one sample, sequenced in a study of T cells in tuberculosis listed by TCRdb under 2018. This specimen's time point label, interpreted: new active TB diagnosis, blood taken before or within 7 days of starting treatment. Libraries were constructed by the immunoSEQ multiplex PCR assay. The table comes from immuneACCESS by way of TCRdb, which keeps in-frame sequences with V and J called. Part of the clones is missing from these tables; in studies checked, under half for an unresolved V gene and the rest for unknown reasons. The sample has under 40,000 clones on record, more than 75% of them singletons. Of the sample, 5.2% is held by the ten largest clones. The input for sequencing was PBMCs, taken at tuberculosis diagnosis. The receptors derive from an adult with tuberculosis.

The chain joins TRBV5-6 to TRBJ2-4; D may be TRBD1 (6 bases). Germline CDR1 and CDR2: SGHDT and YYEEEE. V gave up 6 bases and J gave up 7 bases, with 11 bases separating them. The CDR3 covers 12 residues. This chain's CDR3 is CASKTQGNIQYF. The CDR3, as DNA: TGTGCCAGCAAGACTCAGGGGAACATTCAGTACTTC.

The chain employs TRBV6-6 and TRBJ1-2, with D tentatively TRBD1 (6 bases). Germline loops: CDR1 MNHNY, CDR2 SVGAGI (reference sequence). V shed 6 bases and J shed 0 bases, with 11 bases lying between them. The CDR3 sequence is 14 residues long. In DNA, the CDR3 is TGTGCCAGCAGCCGGACAGCATCTAACTATGGCTACACCTTC. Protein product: CASSRTASNYGYTF.

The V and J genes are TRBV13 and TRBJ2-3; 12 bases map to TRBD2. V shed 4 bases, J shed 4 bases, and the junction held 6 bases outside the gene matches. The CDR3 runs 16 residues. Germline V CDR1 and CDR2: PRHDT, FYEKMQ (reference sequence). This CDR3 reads CASSSRTSGNADTQYF. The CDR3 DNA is TGTGCCAGCAGCTCCCGGACTAGCGGGAATGCAGATACGCAGTATTTT.

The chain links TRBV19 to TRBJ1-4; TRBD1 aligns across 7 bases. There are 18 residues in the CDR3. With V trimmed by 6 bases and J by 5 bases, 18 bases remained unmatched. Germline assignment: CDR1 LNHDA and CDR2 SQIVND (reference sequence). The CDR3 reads CASSTRWAGGLGNEKLFF. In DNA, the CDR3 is TGTGCCAGTAGCACACGTTGGGCAGGGGGACTCGGAAATGAAAAACTGTTTTTT.

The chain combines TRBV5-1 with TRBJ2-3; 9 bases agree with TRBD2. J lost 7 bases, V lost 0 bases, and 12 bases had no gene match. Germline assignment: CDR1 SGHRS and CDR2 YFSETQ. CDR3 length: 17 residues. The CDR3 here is CASSLVSGLAGMHTQYF. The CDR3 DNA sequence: TGCGCCAGCAGCTTGGTGTCGGGCCTAGCGGGAATGCATACGCAGTATTTT.

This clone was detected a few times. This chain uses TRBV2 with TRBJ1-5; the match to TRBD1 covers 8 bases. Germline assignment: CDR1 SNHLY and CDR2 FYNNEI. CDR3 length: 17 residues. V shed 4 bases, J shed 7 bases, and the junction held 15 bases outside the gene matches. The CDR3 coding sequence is TGTGCCAGCAGTGTTTCGGGCAGGGGGCCTAGTAAACAGCCCCAGCATTTT. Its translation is CASSVSGRGPSKQPQHF. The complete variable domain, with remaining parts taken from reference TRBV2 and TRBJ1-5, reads EPEVTQTPSHQVTQMGQEVILRCVPISNHLYFYWYRQILGQKVEFLVSFYNNEISEKSEIFDDQFSVERPDGSNFTLKIRSTKLEDSAMYFCASSVSGRGPSKQPQHFGDGTRLSIL.

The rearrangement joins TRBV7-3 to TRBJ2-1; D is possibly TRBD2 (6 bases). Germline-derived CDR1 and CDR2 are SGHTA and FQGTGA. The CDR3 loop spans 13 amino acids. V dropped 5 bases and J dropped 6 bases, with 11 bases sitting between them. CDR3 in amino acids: CASSTNSGNEQFF. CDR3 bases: TGTGCCAGCAGCACCAATAGCGGCAATGAGCAGTTCTTC.

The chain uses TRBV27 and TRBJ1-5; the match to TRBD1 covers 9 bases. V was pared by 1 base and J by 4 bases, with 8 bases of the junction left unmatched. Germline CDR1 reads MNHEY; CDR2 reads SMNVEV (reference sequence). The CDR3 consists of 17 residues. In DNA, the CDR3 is TGTGCCAGCAGTTTATATGGGGACAGGGCTAATAATCAGCCCCAGCATTTT. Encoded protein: CASSLYGDRANNQPQHF.

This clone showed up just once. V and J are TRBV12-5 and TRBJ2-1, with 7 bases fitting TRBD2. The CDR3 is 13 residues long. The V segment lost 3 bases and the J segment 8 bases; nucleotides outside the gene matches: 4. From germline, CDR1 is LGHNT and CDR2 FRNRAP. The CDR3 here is CASGLPGGDEQFF. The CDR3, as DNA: TGTGCTAGTGGTTTACCGGGAGGTGATGAGCAGTTCTTC.

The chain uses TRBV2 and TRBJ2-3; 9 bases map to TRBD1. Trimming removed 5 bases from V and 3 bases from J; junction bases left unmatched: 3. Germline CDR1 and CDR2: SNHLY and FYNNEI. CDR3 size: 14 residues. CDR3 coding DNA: TGTGCCAGCAGTCCACAGGGGGCGACAGATACGCAGTATTTT. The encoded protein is CASSPQGATDTQYF.

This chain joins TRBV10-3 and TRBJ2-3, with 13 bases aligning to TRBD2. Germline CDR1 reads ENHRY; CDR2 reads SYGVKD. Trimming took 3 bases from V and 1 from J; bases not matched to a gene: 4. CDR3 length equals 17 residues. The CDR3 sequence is CAISEPGLAGGTDTQYF. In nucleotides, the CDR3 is TGTGCCATCAGTGAACCTGGACTAGCGGGGGGCACAGATACGCAGTATTTT.

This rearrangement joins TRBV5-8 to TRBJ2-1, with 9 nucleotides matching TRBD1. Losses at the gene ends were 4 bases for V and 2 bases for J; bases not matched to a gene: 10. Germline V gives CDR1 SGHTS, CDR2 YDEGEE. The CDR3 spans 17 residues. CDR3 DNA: TGTGCCAGCAGCAACCCCTCGGGACAGGGTACCTACAATGAGCAGTTCTTC. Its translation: CASSNPSGQGTYNEQFF.

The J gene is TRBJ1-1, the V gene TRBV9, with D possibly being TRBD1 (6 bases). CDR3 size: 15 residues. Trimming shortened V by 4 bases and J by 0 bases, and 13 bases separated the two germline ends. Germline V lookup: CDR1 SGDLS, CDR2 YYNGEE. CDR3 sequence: CASSPRTDMNTEAFF. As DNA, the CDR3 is TGTGCCAGCAGCCCCCGGACAGACATGAACACTGAAGCTTTCTTT.

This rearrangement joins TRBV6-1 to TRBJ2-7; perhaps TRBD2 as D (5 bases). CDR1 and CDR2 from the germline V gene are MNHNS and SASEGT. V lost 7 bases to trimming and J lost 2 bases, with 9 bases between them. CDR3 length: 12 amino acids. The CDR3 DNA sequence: TGTGCCAGCATCGGGGATCCCTACGAGCAGTACTTC. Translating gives CASIGDPYEQYF.

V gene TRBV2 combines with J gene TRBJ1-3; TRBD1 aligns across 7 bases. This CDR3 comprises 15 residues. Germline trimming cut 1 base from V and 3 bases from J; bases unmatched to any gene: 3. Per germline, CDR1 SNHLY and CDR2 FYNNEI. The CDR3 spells CASSEEGAGGNTIYF. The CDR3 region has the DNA TGTGCCAGCAGTGAAGAGGGGGCAGGTGGAAACACCATATATTTT.

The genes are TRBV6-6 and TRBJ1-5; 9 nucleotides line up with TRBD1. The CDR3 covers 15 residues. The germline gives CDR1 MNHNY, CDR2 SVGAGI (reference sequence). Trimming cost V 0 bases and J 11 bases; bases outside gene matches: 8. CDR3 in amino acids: CASSYSRTGATTQHF. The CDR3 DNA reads TGTGCCAGCAGTTACTCAAGGACAGGGGCCACGACCCAGCATTTT.